Shown below are 24 T cell receptor beta chains from a single sample sequenced in a study of OX40 agonist ivuxolimab in advanced cancers. The library was obtained by the immunoSEQ multiplex PCR assay. TCRdb limited this immuneACCESS table to in-frame rearrangements with V and J called. A share of clones is missing; checked studies link under half to unresolved V genes, and the rest is unexplained. In all, the sample holds about 97,000 clones, and roughly nine tenths of those were seen once. Of the sample, around 5.5% falls within the top ten clones. The sequencing here drew on CD4+ or CD8+ T cells sorted from blood, taken in a trial of the OX40 agonist ivuxolimab. The receptors were sampled from an adult with an advanced solid tumor such as melanoma, head and neck, liver or kidney cancer.

The chain combines TRBV7-9 with TRBJ1-1; 7 bases line up with TRBD1. The germline CDR1 and CDR2 sequences are SEHNR and FQNEAQ (reference sequence). V was clipped by 4 bases and J by 0 bases; unmatched bases: 5. This CDR3 contains 15 residues. Written as DNA, the CDR3 is TGTGCCAGCAGCTCGGGCGGGACAGTGAACACTGAAGCTTTCTTT. Protein product: CASSSGGTVNTEAFF.

The rearrangement uses TRBV5-1 and TRBJ2-7; 9 bases line up with TRBD2. The CDR3 runs 15 residues. J was trimmed by 0 bases and V by 2 bases; bases with no gene match: 3. Germline CDR1 is SGHRS and CDR2 is YFSETQ. This chain's CDR3 is CASSFSGSYSYEQYF. The CDR3 DNA is TGCGCCAGCAGCTTTAGCGGGAGTTACTCCTACGAGCAGTACTTC. Variable domain in full (rest from reference TRBV5-1 and TRBJ2-7): KAGVTQTPRYLIKTRGQQVTLSCSPISGHRSVSWYQQTPGQGLQFLFEYFSETQRNKGNFPGRFSGRQFSNSRSEMNVSTLELGDSALYLCASSFSGSYSYEQYFGPGTRLTVT.

Here the CDR3 DNA reads TGTGCCAGTATTCGACGGGGAAGCAATCAGCCCCAGCATTTT. Residues: CASIRRGSNQPQHF. J is TRBJ1-5 and V is TRBV19; D is uncertain. The CDR3 has 14 amino acids. Germline loops: CDR1 LNHDA, CDR2 SQIVND (reference sequence). Trimming pared 7 bases from V and 1 base from J, leaving 11 bases between. Drawing the rest from reference TRBV19 and TRBJ1-5, the complete variable domain is DGGITQSPKYLFRKEGQNVTLSCEQNLNHDAMYWYRQDPGQGLRLIYYSQIVNDFQKGDIAEGYSVSREKKESFPLTVTSAQKNPTAFYLCASIRRGSNQPQHFGDGTRLSIL.

The chain links TRBV19 to TRBJ1-3; D not certain. CDR1 is LNHDA, CDR2 SQIVND, per germline (reference sequence). Trimming cost V 2 bases and J 2 bases, with 7 bases left between them. The CDR3 contains 14 residues. In DNA, the CDR3 is TGTGCCAGTAGTATAACCAGCACTGGAAACACCATATATTTT. This gives the protein CASSITSTGNTIYF.

The chain's CDR3 is CASKRGSTDTQYF. DNA of the CDR3: TGTGCCAGCAAGAGGGGCAGCACAGATACGCAGTATTTT. V is TRBV11-3 and J is TRBJ2-3; D assignment may be TRBD1 or TRBD2 (5 bases each). The CDR3 length is 13 residues. Germline V lookup: CDR1 SGHNT, CDR2 YENEEA. Between the trimmed V and J ends, which lost 7 bases and 0 bases, there was a span of 8 bases.

This rearrangement joins TRBV7-2 to TRBJ2-1; D is uncertain. The CDR3 is 15 amino acids. V was shortened by 2 bases and J by 7 bases, with 15 bases between the two germline ends. The germline V gene encodes CDR1 SGHTA and CDR2 FQGNSA. The CDR3 DNA reads TGTGCCAGCAGCTTAAAGGCAGACCTCTGGAATGAGCAGTTCTTC. Protein: CASSLKADLWNEQFF. Variable domain in full (rest from reference TRBV7-2 and TRBJ2-1): GAGVSQSPSNKVTEKGKDVELRCDPISGHTALYWYRQSLGQGLEFLIYFQGNSAPDKSGLPSDRFSAERTGGSVSTLTIQRTQQEDSAVYLCASSLKADLWNEQFFGPGTRLTVL.

V is TRBV11-2 and J is TRBJ2-3; possible D gene TRBD1, 6 bases. This CDR3 is 15 amino acids long. The germline V gene has CDR1 SGHAT and CDR2 FQNNGV. V gave up 5 bases and J gave up 8 bases, with 20 bases separating them. CDR3 DNA sequence: TGTGCCAGCAGCCTAGGACTGAGCCTAGGGGGTACGCAGTATTTT. This translates into CASSLGLSLGGTQYF.

This clone was counted a few times. V gene TRBV6-6 combines with J gene TRBJ2-5; tentatively, D is TRBD1 (7 bases). This CDR3 spans 14 amino acids. Germline V CDR1 and CDR2: MNHNY, SVGAGI (reference sequence). Trimming stripped 3 bases from V and 4 bases from J, with 12 bases between. The chain's CDR3 is CASSYYRGGETQYF. The CDR3 coding sequence is TGTGCCAGCAGTTATTACAGGGGAGGAGAGACCCAGTACTTC.

The rearrangement joins TRBV20-1 to TRBJ2-3; D gene uncertain. There are 11 residues in the CDR3. The germline V and J ends were trimmed by 5 bases and 4 bases, with 7 bases remaining between them. Germline assignment: CDR1 DFQATT and CDR2 SNEGSKA (reference sequence). The CDR3 protein is CSAGNADTQYF. The CDR3 DNA reads as TGCAGTGCTGGGAACGCAGATACGCAGTATTTT.

The chain recombines TRBV11-3 with TRBJ2-1; TRBD2 matches 13 bases. V lost 4 bases, J lost 7 bases, and 10 bases stayed unmatched. Germline V lookup: CDR1 SGHNT, CDR2 YENEEA. This CDR3 is 17 amino acids long. The CDR3 is CASSSQLAGGPGNEQFF. The CDR3 region has the DNA TGTGCCAGCAGCTCCCAACTAGCGGGAGGGCCAGGAAATGAGCAGTTCTTC.

V and J are TRBV9 and TRBJ1-2; 7 nucleotides line up with TRBD1. Germline values: CDR1 SGDLS, CDR2 YYNGEE. CDR3 length equals 15 residues. V lost 0 bases to trimming and J lost 0 bases; unmatched junction nucleotides: 2. The CDR3 nucleotides read TGTGCCAGCAGCGTAGAGACAGGGTCTAACTATGGCTACACCTTC. Residues: CASSVETGSNYGYTF.

The J gene is TRBJ1-2, the V gene TRBV20-1, with D unclear. The germline V and J ends were trimmed by 6 bases and 4 bases, with 9 bases remaining between them. Germline V lookup: CDR1 DFQATT, CDR2 SNEGSKA (reference sequence). The CDR3 loop spans 11 amino acids. The CDR3 nucleotides are TGCAGTGCCCACACCGTCTATGGCTACACCTTC. Translated: CSAHTVYGYTF.

The chain uses TRBV7-3 and TRBJ2-1; D not certain. This CDR3 comprises 13 residues. V dropped 2 bases and J dropped 10 bases, with 12 bases sitting between them. CDR1 and CDR2 from the germline V gene are SGHTA and FQGTGA. The CDR3 spells CASSLGTTGEQFF. The CDR3 DNA reads as TGTGCCAGCAGCTTAGGTACTACCGGGGAGCAGTTCTTC.

The rearrangement links TRBV30 to TRBJ1-4; weak D call: TRBD1 (6 bases). Looked up from germline, CDR1 is GTSNPN and CDR2 is SVGIG (reference sequence). CDR3 length: 13 amino acids. The V end lost 6 bases, the J end lost 2 bases, and 10 bases lay between the germline ends. CDR3 coding DNA: TGTGCCTGCAGGGACATTACTAATGAAAAACTGTTTTTT. As protein: CACRDITNEKLFF.

The chain links TRBV6-1 to TRBJ2-5, with D tentatively TRBD2 (5 bases). Trimming cost V 2 bases and J 4 bases, with 11 bases left between them. Germline loops: CDR1 MNHNS, CDR2 SASEGT. The CDR3 has 14 amino acids. The CDR3, as DNA: TGTGCCAGCAGTGAACCCGGCGGAGGAGAGACCCAGTACTTC. It encodes CASSEPGGGETQYF.

V is TRBV6-6 and J is TRBJ2-3, with D possibly TRBD1 on 5 matching bases. Deletions cut 6 bases from V and 3 bases from J, with 13 bases between. This CDR3 contains 14 residues. The germline CDR1 and CDR2 sequences are MNHNY and SVGAGI (reference sequence). The DNA of the CDR3 is TGTGCCAGCAGCCAGGGATTCCTTACAGATACGCAGTATTTT. This encodes CASSQGFLTDTQYF.

The gene calls are TRBV30 and TRBJ1-2, with 7 bases lining up with TRBD1. Germline V gene sequence: CDR1 GTSNPN, CDR2 SVGIG (reference sequence). The CDR3 is 13 amino acids. Trimming cost V 0 bases and J 9 bases; bases outside gene matches: 7. The CDR3 loop reads CAWSVRQGVSYTF. DNA for the CDR3: TGTGCCTGGAGTGTACGACAGGGCGTGAGCTACACCTTC.

The chain combines TRBV5-1 with TRBJ2-3; 10 bases match TRBD2. The CDR3 length is 17 residues. J gave up 0 bases and V 4 bases, and 8 bases lay outside the gene matches. Germline CDR1 and CDR2: SGHRS and YFSETQ. CDR3 loop: CASSRGLAEPSTDTQYF. Here the CDR3 DNA reads TGCGCCAGCAGCCGTGGACTAGCGGAACCAAGCACAGATACGCAGTATTTT.

The CDR3 bases are TGCGCCAGCAGCCAAGATTCCGCCCGAGTACAGCCCCAGCATTTT. Protein product: CASSQDSARVQPQHF. V usage is TRBV4-1 and J usage is TRBJ1-5; no definite D call. The V end was cut by 0 bases, the J end by 7 bases, with 13 bases between. In germline, CDR1 is MGHRA, CDR2 YSYEKL. The CDR3 is made up of 15 amino acids.

The rearrangement links TRBV19 to TRBJ2-1; 10 positions agree with TRBD2. The CDR3 loop spans 16 amino acids. Trimming removed 5 bases from V and 6 bases from J; junction bases left unmatched: 10. Germline CDR1 and CDR2: LNHDA and SQIVND (reference sequence). The CDR3 reads CASSVKAGGPGNEQFF. CDR3 coding DNA: TGTGCCAGTAGTGTCAAAGCGGGAGGGCCGGGCAATGAGCAGTTCTTC.

The chain employs TRBV6-5 and TRBJ1-5; D ambiguous. CDR3 length: 15 residues. Deletions cut 2 bases from V and 2 bases from J, with 10 bases between. Germline assignment: CDR1 MNHEY and CDR2 SVGAGI. This chain's CDR3 is CASSYDGVGNQPQHF. CDR3 sequence (DNA): TGTGCCAGCAGTTACGACGGGGTGGGCAATCAGCCCCAGCATTTT.

This sequence joins TRBV19 and TRBJ2-3, with TRBD2 matching over 9 bases. V shed 6 bases, J shed 6 bases, and the junction held 13 bases outside the gene matches. Germline CDR1 is LNHDA and CDR2 is SQIVND (reference sequence). There are 16 residues in the CDR3. CDR3 in amino acids: CASSSSGRGGRDTQYF. Written as DNA, the CDR3 is TGTGCCAGTAGCTCCAGCGGGCGGGGGGGGCGTGATACGCAGTATTTT.

V usage is TRBV5-1 and J usage is TRBJ2-1; no clear D gene. Germline lookup yields CDR1 SGHRS and CDR2 YFSETQ. Trimming cost V 6 bases and J 4 bases, with 14 bases left between them. This CDR3 contains 14 residues. CDR3: CASKVELGYNEQFF. CDR3 DNA sequence: TGCGCCAGCAAGGTGGAATTAGGGTACAATGAGCAGTTCTTC.

This chain links TRBV11-2 with TRBJ1-3, with D perhaps matching TRBD1 (5 bases). The CDR3 contains 14 residues. Germline V CDR1 and CDR2: SGHAT, FQNNGV. V lost 5 bases to trimming and J lost 3 bases, with 11 bases between them. The CDR3 region has the DNA TGTGCCAGCAGCCCAGGGTCATTTGGAAACACCATATATTTT. This encodes CASSPGSFGNTIYF.